This T cell receptor beta chain was sequenced for a study of beta chain features in type 1 diabetes. Regarding the study as a whole: Patients with Type 1 diabetes showed moderately but significantly shorter TCRB CDR3s in all four CD4+ subsets.

Expressed TCRB transcripts were sequenced because the entire RNA isolate underwent reverse transcription. Profiling relied on immunoSEQ multiplex PCR, and the TCRdb table lists in-frame clones only, not all of them. The sample shows around 250,000 clones, approximately 15% of them seen only once. With regard to this clone: Its cognate antigen is unknown.

The specimen was naive CD4+ T cells from blood. This TCR was sampled from a man aged 30 to 39 with type 1 diabetes.

The CDR3 DNA sequence: TGTGCCAGCGCCCGGGGTGTTGCGGAGACCCAGTACTTC. This codes for CASARGVAETQYF. The chain has TRBV7-9 and TRBJ2-5; TRBD2 might be the D (5 bases). Germline assignment: CDR1 SEHNR and CDR2 FQNEAQ (reference sequence). The CDR3 sequence is 13 residues long. Trimming took 8 bases from V and 5 from J, leaving 15 bases between them.